These T cell receptor beta chains were read from a single sample in a study of regulatory T cells in long-lasting Graves disease. One entry per CDR3 protein, called by TCRdb with MiXCR from the multiplex PCR reads. Of about 430,000 distinct CDR3 sequences in the sample, roughly a fifth were seen once. The material was peripheral blood mononuclear cells (PBMCs), obtained when the disease was refractory, from a patient treated with antithyroid drugs. The receptors come from a female donor with Graves disease. The CDR3 runs from the conserved cysteine through the conserved F or W. The D gene is left open where the match is weak. Clone size is given for some rows only: seen once, a few or many times, or a class if the clone is expanded.

>TRBJ2-7|many|TRBV20-1|TRBD2
CSAPRAGGFYEQYF
TGCAGTGCTCCTAGAGCGGGAGGATTTTACGAGCAGTACTTC
>TRBJ2-2|few|TRBV6-2/TRBV6-3|NA
CASSNLATGELFF
TGTGCCAGCAGTAACCTAGCAACCGGGGAGCTGTTTTTT
>TRBJ2-7|NA|TRBV5-8|NA
CASSLVAGPHEQYF
TGTGCCAGCAGCTTGGTGGCAGGGCCCCACGAGCAGTACTTC
>TRBJ2-5|few|TRBV27|NA
CASSLSGGLGETQYF
TGTGCCAGCAGTTTATCGGGGGGGCTGGGGGAGACCCAGTACTTC
>TRBJ2-3|NA|TRBV6-1|NA
CASSPRASLKTQYF
TGTGCCAGCAGCCCTAGGGCGTCGCTTAAGACGCAGTATTTT
>TRBJ1-5|many|TRBV7-2|NA
CASSPETNYQPQHF
TGTGCCAGCAGCCCCGAGACTAATTATCAGCCCCAGCATTTT
>TRBJ2-5|NA|TRBV20-1|TRBD2
CSARDPGLAGTDVTQYF
TGCAGTGCTAGAGACCCGGGACTAGCGGGAACGGATGTGACCCAGTACTTC
>TRBJ1-6|NA|TRBV4-1|NA
CASSQEAEPSYNSPLHF
TGCGCCAGCAGCCAAGAAGCCGAACCATCTTATAATTCACCCCTCCACTTT
>TRBJ1-1|NA|TRBV30|NA
CAWMDLTVTTEAFF
TGTGCCTGGATGGATCTGACAGTTACAACAGAAGCTTTCTTT
>TRBJ1-1|many|TRBV28|NA
CASSPNWGLRTEAFF
TGTGCCAGCAGCCCCAATTGGGGGCTGCGAACTGAAGCTTTCTTT
>TRBJ2-6|NA|TRBV14|NA
CASSRVSPGGGQPSGANVLTF
TGTGCCAGCAGCCGCGTAAGTCCAGGCGGGGGACAGCCCTCTGGGGCCAACGTCCTGACTTTC
>TRBJ2-1|NA|TRBV10-2|NA
CASNRDYNEQFF
TGCGCCAGTAATAGAGACTACAATGAGCAGTTCTTC
>TRBJ1-4|few|TRBV19|NA
CASSTLFATNEKLFF
TGTGCCAGTAGCACCCTATTTGCAACTAATGAAAAACTGTTTTTT
>TRBJ2-7|NA|TRBV27|NA
CASSLSNRVLGEQYF
TGTGCCAGCAGTTTATCGAACAGGGTTTTGGGCGAGCAGTACTTC
>TRBJ2-4|many|TRBV28|TRBD2
CASDGGRQIAKNIQYF
TGTGCCAGCGACGGCGGGAGGCAAATAGCCAAAAACATTCAGTACTTC
>TRBJ2-2|few|TRBV3-1|TRBD1
CASSQDQDRVIGELFF
TGTGCCAGCAGCCAAGATCAGGACAGGGTGATCGGGGAGCTGTTTTTT
>TRBJ1-1|NA|TRBV19|NA
CASSTLPAPNTEAFF
TGTGCCAGTAGTACCCTGCCGGCTCCGAACACTGAAGCTTTCTTT
>TRBJ2-1|few|TRBV20-1|NA
CSASLPAGRGGNEQFF
TGCAGTGCTAGTCTCCCAGCGGGTAGAGGGGGCAATGAGCAGTTCTTC
>TRBJ2-1|NA|TRBV7-2|NA
CASSLSVVTEQFF
TGTGCCAGCAGCTTGTCCGTGGTCACTGAGCAGTTCTTC
>TRBJ2-7|many|TRBV3-1|NA
CASSHQGYEQYF
TGTGCCAGCAGCCACCAGGGGTACGAGCAGTACTTC
>TRBJ2-2|many|TRBV7-3|NA
CASSPGLATTGELFF
TGTGCCAGCAGCCCCGGTCTAGCAACCACCGGGGAGCTGTTTTTT
>TRBJ2-3|NA|TRBV28|TRBD2
CASRQGTSGTVDTQYF
TGTGCCAGCAGACAAGGGACTAGCGGAACGGTAGATACGCAGTATTTT
>TRBJ2-5|many|TRBV11-2|NA
CASSLARGETQYF
TGTGCCAGCAGCTTAGCCCGAGGGGAGACCCAGTACTTC
>TRBJ2-5|NA|TRBV20-1|NA
CSATRNQETQYF
TGCAGTGCAACGCGGAACCAAGAGACCCAGTACTTC
>TRBJ2-2|NA|TRBV27|TRBD1
CASSSDRAPYNGELFF
TGTGCCAGCAGTTCCGACAGGGCCCCCTATAACGGGGAGCTGTTTTTT
>TRBJ2-5|many|TRBV25-1|NA
CASSQANLEETQYF
TGTGCCAGCAGTCAGGCTAACCTAGAGGAGACCCAGTACTTC
>TRBJ2-2|many|TRBV2|NA
CASSEDTSRWGGELFF
TGTGCCAGCAGTGAGGACACGTCGCGGTGGGGCGGGGAGCTGTTTTTT
>TRBJ2-2|many|TRBV28|TRBD2
CASSFGGVGTGELFF
TGTGCCAGCAGTTTTGGGGGGGTTGGGACCGGGGAGCTGTTTTTT
>TRBJ2-2|many|TRBV2|NA
CASRERGSNTGELFF
TGTGCCAGCAGGGAGAGGGGGTCGAACACCGGGGAGCTGTTTTTT
>TRBJ2-7|NA|TRBV27|NA
CASSSPIRGRHEQYF
TGTGCCAGCAGTTCACCCATTCGGGGGAGGCACGAGCAGTACTTC
>TRBJ1-1|few|TRBV30|TRBD1
CAWDVRDRGLAFF
TGTGCCTGGGACGTTCGGGACAGGGGGCTGGCTTTCTTT
>TRBJ1-5|many|TRBV15|NA
CATSRAGGNQPQHF
TGTGCCACCAGCAGAGCAGGGGGCAATCAGCCCCAGCATTTT
>TRBJ2-3|NA|TRBV19|TRBD2
CASTTGGRDTQYF
TGTGCCAGTACCACTGGCGGGAGAGATACGCAGTATTTT
>TRBJ2-5|NA|TRBV24-1|TRBD1
CATRSTGIETQYF
TGTGCCACCAGATCGACAGGGATAGAGACCCAGTACTTC
>TRBJ2-3|NA|TRBV10-2|NA
CASSEWTSTDTQYF
TGCGCCAGCAGTGAGTGGACCAGCACAGATACGCAGTATTTT
>TRBJ2-5|NA|TRBV18|TRBD1
CASSYDRVQETQYF
TGTGCCAGCTCATACGACAGGGTCCAAGAGACCCAGTACTTC
>TRBJ1-1|many|TRBV11-1|NA
CASSRGQDMNTEAFF
TGTGCCAGCAGCCGGGGACAAGACATGAACACTGAAGCTTTCTTT
>TRBJ1-1|NA|TRBV7-8|NA
CASSSPLNTEAFF
TGTGCCAGCAGCTCGCCATTGAACACTGAAGCTTTCTTT
>TRBJ1-6|many|TRBV28|TRBD1
CASRTGTAGSPLHF
TGTGCCAGCCGGACCGGGACAGCTGGGTCACCCCTCCACTTT
>TRBJ1-1|many|TRBV28|TRBD1
CASSVQRQGEAFF
TGTGCCAGCAGTGTCCAACGACAGGGTGAAGCTTTCTTT
>TRBJ2-3|NA|TRBV7-9|TRBD2
CASSEALAGGLRGDTQYF
TGTGCCAGCAGCGAGGCCCTAGCGGGAGGGCTCAGGGGCGATACGCAGTATTTT
>TRBJ2-5|many|TRBV28|TRBD1
CASSSTGGGETQYF
TGTGCCAGCAGTTCGACAGGGGGTGGAGAGACCCAGTACTTC
>TRBJ1-2|few|TRBV4-1|NA
CASSQELINYGYTF
TGCGCCAGCAGCCAAGAACTCATTAACTATGGCTACACCTTC
>TRBJ2-7|many|TRBV10-3|TRBD1
CAISADRGLYEQYF
TGTGCCATCAGTGCGGACAGGGGGCTCTACGAGCAGTACTTC
>TRBJ2-7|many|TRBV28|TRBD2
CATLSIGGSSHEQYF
TGTGCTACATTGAGCATTGGCGGGAGTTCCCACGAGCAGTACTTC
>TRBJ2-7|many|TRBV15|NA
CATSRDYDYEQYF
TGTGCCACCAGCAGAGATTATGACTACGAGCAGTACTTC
>TRBJ2-1|NA|TRBV15|NA
CATSSETHNEQFF
TGTGCCACCAGCAGTGAAACCCACAATGAGCAGTTCTTC
>TRBJ2-1|NA|TRBV12-3/TRBV12-4|NA
CASSNIQSYNEQFF
TGTGCCAGCAGTAATATACAGAGCTACAATGAGCAGTTCTTC
>TRBJ2-5|NA|TRBV5-4|NA
CASSLRDARQETQYF
TGTGCCAGCAGCCTCCGGGACGCCCGACAAGAGACCCAGTACTTC
>TRBJ2-7|many|TRBV20-1|NA
CSARRTDSYEQYF
TGCAGTGCTAGAAGGACAGACTCCTACGAGCAGTACTTC
>TRBJ2-7|few|TRBV30|NA
CAWSIQSEQYF
TGTGCCTGGAGTATTCAGAGCGAGCAGTACTTC
>TRBJ2-7|few|TRBV4-1|TRBD1
CASSRIPGQGAYEQYF
TGCGCCAGCAGCCGGATACCGGGACAGGGGGCCTACGAGCAGTACTTC
>TRBJ2-5|NA|TRBV20-1|NA
CSAMRRQETQYF
TGCAGTGCTATGCGGAGGCAAGAGACCCAGTACTTC
>TRBJ2-5|many|TRBV30|NA
CAWSVEASKETQYF
TGTGCCTGGAGTGTAGAGGCTAGTAAAGAGACCCAGTACTTC
>TRBJ2-1|once|TRBV5-1|NA
CASSSIVAGADNEQFF
TGCGCCAGCAGCTCGATAGTGGCCGGGGCGGACAATGAGCAGTTCTTC